This T cell receptor (beta chain) came from a study of identifying expanded T cells in peripheral blood. Germline-derived CDR1 and CDR2 are SGDLS and YYNGEE. This CDR3 has 12 amino acids. V was pared by 1 base and J by 1 base, with 2 bases between. The repertoire was sequenced with immunoSEQ multiplex PCR; TCRdb's copy has only in-frame clones and lacks some. This sample has some 70,000 clones; about nine tenths occur once, and the top ten carry around 3.3%. As to this clone: Its cognate antigen is unknown.

Findings and limits, study-wide: Differentially abundant clones: roughly 1.2 between replicates, about 15 at 2 to 3 weeks, under 25 at four. Variance in clone template counts between roughly two-week samples significantly increased with total template count across all healthy donors.

Healthy donors had no documented immune events, such as infections, while sampled. The receptor was derived from a person between 18 and 75 years old in good health. The V gene is TRBV9, the J gene TRBJ1-2; D is unclear. Sequencing was performed on blood. The CDR3 here is CASSVLNYGYTF. The CDR3 coding sequence is TGTGCCAGCAGCGTACTTAACTATGGCTACACCTTC.